One and the same sample provided the 2 T cell receptor beta chains below, sequenced in a study of cytomegalovirus exposure and HLA in healthy donors. Primers: 60 Vbeta forward and 13 Jbeta reverse. The assay was immunoSEQ multiplex PCR, and TCRdb's table has in-frame clones only and misses some. The sample consists of roughly 130,000 clones, roughly 74% of them appearing once. The sequencing input was PBMCs. These receptor sequences come from a woman aged 45 to 65 in good health and CMV-seropositive.

V usage is TRBV12-5 and J usage is TRBJ1-2, with D perhaps matching TRBD1 (5 bases). Germline assignment: CDR1 LGHNT and CDR2 FRNRAP. The ends were cut back, 5 bases at V and 4 bases at J, with 17 bases in the middle. CDR3 length: 15 amino acids. CDR3 amino acids: CASGAGRVGAYGYTF. CDR3 in DNA: TGTGCTAGTGGTGCGGGAAGGGTAGGGGCCTATGGCTACACCTTC.

The DNA for the CDR3 is TGTGCCAGCAGCTTAGGGATCACCATGACAGGATTGGGCAATCAGCCCCAGCATTTT. Translated, it gives CASSLGITMTGLGNQPQHF. The chain links TRBV5-6 to TRBJ1-5; maybe TRBD1 (6 bases). This CDR3 is 19 amino acids long. Germline CDR1 and CDR2: SGHDT and YYEEEE. The ends were cut back, 2 bases at V and 2 bases at J, with 23 bases in the middle.